Detailed here is one TCR beta chain. The data were obtained in a study of shared clonotypes between healthy human individuals. Germline CDR1 reads MDHEN; CDR2 reads SYDVKM. V lost 5 bases to trimming and J lost 0 bases; unmatched junction nucleotides: 7. CDR3 length: 15 amino acids. Sequencing was performed with immunoSEQ multiplex PCR; in TCRdb, only in-frame clones are kept and a portion is missing. Here the sample spans 2,100,000 or so clones, approximately 96% being singletons. Specimen: naive CD4+ T cells sorted from blood. Subset described: CD45RA+ positively selected. The chain joins TRBV28 to TRBJ2-7; 7 bases align to TRBD2. The receptor comes from a man aged 18 to 29 in good health. The CDR3: CASSLTSDSSYEQYF. The CDR3 DNA reads TGTGCCAGCAGTCTCACTAGCGATAGCTCCTACGAGCAGTACTTC.